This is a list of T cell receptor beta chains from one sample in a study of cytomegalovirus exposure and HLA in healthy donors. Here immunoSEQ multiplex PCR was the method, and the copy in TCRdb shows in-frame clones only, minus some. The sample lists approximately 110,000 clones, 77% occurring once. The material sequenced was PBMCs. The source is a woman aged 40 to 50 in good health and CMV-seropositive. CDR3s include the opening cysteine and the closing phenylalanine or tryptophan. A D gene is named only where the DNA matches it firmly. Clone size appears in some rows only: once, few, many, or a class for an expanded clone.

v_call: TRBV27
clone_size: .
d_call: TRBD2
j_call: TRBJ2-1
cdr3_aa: CASSLRLAADNEQFF
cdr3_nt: TGTGCCAGCAGTCTACGACTAGCGGCAGACAATGAGCAGTTCTTC

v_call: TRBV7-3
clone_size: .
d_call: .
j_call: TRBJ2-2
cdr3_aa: CASSSPGLNTGELFF
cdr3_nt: TGTGCCAGCAGCTCACCGGGACTTAACACCGGGGAGCTGTTTTTT

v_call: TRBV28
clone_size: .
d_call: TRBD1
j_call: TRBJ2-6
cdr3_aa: CASSLVRSVRDRVISGANVLTF
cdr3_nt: TGTGCCAGCAGTTTAGTTCGTAGCGTGAGGGACAGGGTCATATCTGGGGCCAACGTCCTGACTTTC

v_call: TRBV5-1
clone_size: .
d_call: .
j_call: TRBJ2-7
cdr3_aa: CASSLPGSSYEQYF
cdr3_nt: TGCGCCAGCAGCTTGCCCGGGAGCTCCTACGAGCAGTACTTC

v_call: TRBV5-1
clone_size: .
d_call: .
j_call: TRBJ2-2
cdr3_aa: CASSLPGGGVPGELFF
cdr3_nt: TGCGCCAGCAGCTTGCCCGGGGGAGGTGTGCCCGGGGAGCTGTTTTTT

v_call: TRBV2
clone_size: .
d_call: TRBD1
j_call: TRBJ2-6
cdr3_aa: CASSSTGLSGANVLTF
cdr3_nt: TGTGCCAGCAGCTCGACAGGGCTCTCTGGGGCCAACGTCCTGACTTTC

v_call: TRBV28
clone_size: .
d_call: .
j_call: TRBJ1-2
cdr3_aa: CASRGGWDGYTF
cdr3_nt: TGTGCCAGCAGAGGGGGTTGGGATGGCTACACCTTC

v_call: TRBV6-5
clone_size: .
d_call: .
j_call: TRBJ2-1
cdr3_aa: CASSYGGDNEQFF
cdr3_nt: TGTGCCAGCAGTTACGGAGGAGACAATGAGCAGTTCTTC

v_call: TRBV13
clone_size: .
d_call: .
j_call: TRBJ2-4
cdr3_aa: CASSLNSKNIQYF
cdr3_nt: TGTGCCAGCAGCCTCAACTCCAAAAACATTCAGTACTTC

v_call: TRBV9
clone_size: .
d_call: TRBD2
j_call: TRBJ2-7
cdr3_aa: CASSVGLAGTYEQYF
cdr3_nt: TGTGCCAGCAGCGTGGGACTAGCGGGAACCTACGAGCAGTACTTC

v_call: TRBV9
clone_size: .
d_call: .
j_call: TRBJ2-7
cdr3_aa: CASSVSTSPYEQYF
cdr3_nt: TGTGCCAGCAGCGTTAGCACTAGCCCCTACGAGCAGTACTTC

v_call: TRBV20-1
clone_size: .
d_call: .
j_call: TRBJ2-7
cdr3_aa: CSAQTRYEQYF
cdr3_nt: TGCAGTGCCCAAACTCGGTACGAGCAGTACTTC

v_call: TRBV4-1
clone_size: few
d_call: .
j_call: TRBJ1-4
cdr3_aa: CASSQETGRDNEKLFF
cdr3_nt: TGCGCCAGCAGCCAAGAGACGGGGCGGGATAATGAAAAACTGTTTTTT

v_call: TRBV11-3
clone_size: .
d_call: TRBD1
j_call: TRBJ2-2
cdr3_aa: CASSPRTGMGELFF
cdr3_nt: TGTGCCAGCAGCCCCAGGACAGGGATGGGGGAGCTGTTTTTT

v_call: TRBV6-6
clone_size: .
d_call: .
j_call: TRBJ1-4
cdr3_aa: CASSYGANEKLFF
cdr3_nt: TGTGCCAGCAGTTACGGGGCAAATGAAAAACTGTTTTTT

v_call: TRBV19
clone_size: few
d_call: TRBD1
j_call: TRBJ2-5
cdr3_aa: CASRDRGQETQYF
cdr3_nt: TGTGCCAGTAGGGACAGGGGTCAAGAGACCCAGTACTTC

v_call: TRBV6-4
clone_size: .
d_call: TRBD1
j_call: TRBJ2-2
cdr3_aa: CASSRQGAAGELFF
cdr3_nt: TGTGCCAGCAGTCGACAGGGGGCGGCCGGGGAGCTGTTTTTT

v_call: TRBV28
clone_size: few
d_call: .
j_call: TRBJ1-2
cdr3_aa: CASSLPVPADYTF
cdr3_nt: TGTGCCAGCAGTCTCCCAGTCCCCGCAGACTACACCTTC

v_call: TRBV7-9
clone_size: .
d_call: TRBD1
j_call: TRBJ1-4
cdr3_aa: CASSLQGAREKLFF
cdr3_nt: TGTGCCAGCAGCCTACAGGGGGCTCGAGAAAAACTGTTTTTT

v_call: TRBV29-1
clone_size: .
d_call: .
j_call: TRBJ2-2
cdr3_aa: CSVEGLATGELFF
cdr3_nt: TGCAGCGTTGAGGGCCTAGCCACCGGGGAGCTGTTTTTT

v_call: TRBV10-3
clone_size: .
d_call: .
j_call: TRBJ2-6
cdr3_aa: CAIGLGSGANVLTF
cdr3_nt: TGTGCCATCGGGCTGGGCTCTGGGGCCAACGTCCTGACTTTC

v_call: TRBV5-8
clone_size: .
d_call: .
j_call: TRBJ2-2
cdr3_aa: CASSLGVTGELFF
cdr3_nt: TGTGCCAGCAGCTTGGGCGTCACCGGGGAGCTGTTTTTT

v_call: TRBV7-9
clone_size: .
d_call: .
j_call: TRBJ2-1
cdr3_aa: CASSSAPGYNEQFF
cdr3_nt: TGTGCCAGCAGTTCAGCGCCCGGATACAATGAGCAGTTCTTC

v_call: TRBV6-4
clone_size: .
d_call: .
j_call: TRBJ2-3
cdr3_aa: CASSDEGAGTDTQYF
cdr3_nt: TGTGCCAGCAGTGACGAAGGGGCCGGCACAGATACGCAGTATTTT

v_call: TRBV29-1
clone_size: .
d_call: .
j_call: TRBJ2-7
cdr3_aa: CSVESGYEQYF
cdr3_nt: TGCAGCGTTGAGAGCGGCTACGAGCAGTACTTC

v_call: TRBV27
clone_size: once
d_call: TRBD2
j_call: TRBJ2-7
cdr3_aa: CASFKLRGSGIYEQYF
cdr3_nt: TGTGCCAGCTTCAAACTCAGGGGTAGCGGGATCTACGAGCAGTACTTC

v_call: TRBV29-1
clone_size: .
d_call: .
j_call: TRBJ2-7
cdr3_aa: CSVEGRQGGAEQYF
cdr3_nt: TGCAGCGTTGAAGGCAGGCAGGGTGGAGCCGAGCAGTACTTC

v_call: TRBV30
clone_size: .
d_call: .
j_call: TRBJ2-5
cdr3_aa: CAWSAAIGTQYF
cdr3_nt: TGTGCCTGGAGTGCCGCTATTGGGACCCAGTACTTC

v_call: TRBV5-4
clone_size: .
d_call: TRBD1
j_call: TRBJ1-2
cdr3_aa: CARNEDRGYGYTF
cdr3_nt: TGTGCCAGAAATGAAGACAGGGGATATGGCTACACCTTC

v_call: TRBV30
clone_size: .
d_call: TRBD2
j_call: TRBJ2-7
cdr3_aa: CAWASGSSYEQYF
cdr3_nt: TGTGCCTGGGCTAGCGGGAGCTCGTACGAGCAGTACTTC

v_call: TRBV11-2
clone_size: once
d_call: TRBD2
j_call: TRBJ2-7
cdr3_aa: CASSLEPSGSYEQYF
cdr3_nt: TGTGCCAGCAGCTTAGAACCTAGCGGGAGCTACGAGCAGTACTTC

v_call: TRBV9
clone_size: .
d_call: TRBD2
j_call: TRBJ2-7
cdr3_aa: CASSVGLAGQGVHEQYF
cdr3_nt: TGTGCCAGCAGCGTAGGACTAGCGGGCCAGGGGGTCCACGAGCAGTACTTC

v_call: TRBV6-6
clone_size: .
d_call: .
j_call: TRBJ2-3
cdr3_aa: CASSYSGRVDTQYF
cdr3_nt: TGTGCCAGCAGTTACTCGGGCAGGGTAGATACGCAGTATTTT

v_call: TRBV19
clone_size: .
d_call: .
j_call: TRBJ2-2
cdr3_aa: CASSIGGNTGSGELFF
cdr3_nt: TGTGCCAGTAGTATAGGAGGAAACACAGGGTCCGGGGAGCTGTTTTTT

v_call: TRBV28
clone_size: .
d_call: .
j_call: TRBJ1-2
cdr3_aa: CASSLQGYGYTF
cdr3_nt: TGTGCCAGCAGTTTACAGGGATACGGCTACACCTTC

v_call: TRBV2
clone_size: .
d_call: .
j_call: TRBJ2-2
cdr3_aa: CASGRDSNTGELFF
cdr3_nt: TGTGCCAGCGGCCGGGACTCGAACACCGGGGAGCTGTTTTTT

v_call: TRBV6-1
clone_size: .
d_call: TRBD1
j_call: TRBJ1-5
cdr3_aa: CASSGTGTQPQHF
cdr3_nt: TGTGCCAGCAGTGGGACAGGCACTCAGCCCCAGCATTTT

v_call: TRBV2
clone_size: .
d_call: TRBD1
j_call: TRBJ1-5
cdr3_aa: CASSDRGQGQPQHF
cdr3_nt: TGTGCCAGCAGTGACAGGGGACAGGGTCAGCCCCAGCATTTT

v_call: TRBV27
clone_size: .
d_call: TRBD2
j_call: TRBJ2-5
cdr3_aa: CASSSLAGPQETQYF
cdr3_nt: TGTGCCAGCAGTTCTCTAGCGGGACCCCAAGAGACCCAGTACTTC

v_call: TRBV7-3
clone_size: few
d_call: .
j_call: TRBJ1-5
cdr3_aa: CASSAGGGQPQHF
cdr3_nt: TGTGCCAGCAGCGCGGGGGGCGGGCAGCCCCAGCATTTT

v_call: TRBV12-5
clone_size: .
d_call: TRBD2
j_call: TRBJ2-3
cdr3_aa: CASGLEREPADTQYF
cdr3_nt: TGTGCTAGTGGTTTGGAGCGGGAGCCCGCAGATACGCAGTATTTT

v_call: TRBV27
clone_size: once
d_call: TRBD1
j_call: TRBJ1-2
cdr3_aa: CASSETGGANYGYTF
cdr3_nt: TGTGCCAGCAGTGAAACAGGGGGCGCTAACTATGGCTACACCTTC

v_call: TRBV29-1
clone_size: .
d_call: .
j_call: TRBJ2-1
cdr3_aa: CSVDPGREQFF
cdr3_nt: TGCAGCGTTGATCCAGGGCGTGAGCAGTTCTTC

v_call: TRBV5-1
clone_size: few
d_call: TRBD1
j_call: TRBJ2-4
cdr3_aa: CASSPGQGPVSLAKNIQYF
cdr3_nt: TGCGCCAGCAGCCCCGGACAGGGCCCCGTATCTCTAGCCAAAAACATTCAGTACTTC

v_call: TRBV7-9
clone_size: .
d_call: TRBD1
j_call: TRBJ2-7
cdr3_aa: CASSQGQGFDEQYF
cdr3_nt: TGTGCCAGCAGCCAGGGACAGGGATTTGACGAGCAGTACTTC

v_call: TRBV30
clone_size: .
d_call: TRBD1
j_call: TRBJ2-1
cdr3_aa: CAWSQDRVGNNEQFF
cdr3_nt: TGTGCCTGGAGTCAGGACAGGGTAGGTAACAATGAGCAGTTCTTC

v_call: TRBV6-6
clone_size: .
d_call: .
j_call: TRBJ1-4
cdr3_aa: CASSPTGTNEKLFF
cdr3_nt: TGTGCCAGCAGTCCGACGGGGACTAATGAAAAACTGTTTTTT

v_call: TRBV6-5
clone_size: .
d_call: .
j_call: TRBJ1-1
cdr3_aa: CASREGGMNTEAFF
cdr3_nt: TGTGCCAGCCGGGAGGGAGGCATGAACACTGAAGCTTTCTTT

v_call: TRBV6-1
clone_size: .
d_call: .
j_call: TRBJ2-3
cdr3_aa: CASSPRTAGTDTQYF
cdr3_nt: TGTGCCAGCAGTCCACGGACAGCCGGCACAGATACGCAGTATTTT

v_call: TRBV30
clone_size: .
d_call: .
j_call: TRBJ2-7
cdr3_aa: CAWSVRDEQYF
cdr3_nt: TGTGCCTGGAGTGTAAGAGACGAGCAGTACTTC

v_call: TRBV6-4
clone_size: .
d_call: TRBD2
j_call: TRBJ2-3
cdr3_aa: CASSQKGGPPDTQYF
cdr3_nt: TGTGCCAGCAGTCAAAAGGGAGGGCCCCCGGATACGCAGTATTTT

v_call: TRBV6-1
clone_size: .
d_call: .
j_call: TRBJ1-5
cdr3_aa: CASSEGQNNQPQHF
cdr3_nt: TGTGCCAGCAGTGAAGGGCAGAACAATCAGCCCCAGCATTTT

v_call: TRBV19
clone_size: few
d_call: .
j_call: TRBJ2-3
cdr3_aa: CATTSGASTDTQYF
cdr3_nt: TGTGCCACCACGAGCGGAGCTAGCACAGATACGCAGTATTTT

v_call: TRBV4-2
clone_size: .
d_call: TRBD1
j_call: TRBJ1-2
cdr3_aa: CASSLGQGIYGYTF
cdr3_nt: TGTGCCAGCAGCCTAGGACAGGGGATCTATGGCTACACCTTC

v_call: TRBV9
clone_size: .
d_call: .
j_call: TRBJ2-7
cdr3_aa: CASSVEQNGYEQYF
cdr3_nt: TGTGCCAGCAGCGTAGAACAGAATGGCTACGAGCAGTACTTC

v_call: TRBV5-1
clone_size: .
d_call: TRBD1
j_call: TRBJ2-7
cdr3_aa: CASRWGAGGSYEQYF
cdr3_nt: TGCGCCAGCAGATGGGGTGCAGGGGGTTCCTACGAGCAGTACTTC

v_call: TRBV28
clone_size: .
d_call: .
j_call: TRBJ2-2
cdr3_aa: CASRYGIGTGELFF
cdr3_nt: TGTGCCAGCAGGTACGGGATTGGCACCGGGGAGCTGTTTTTT

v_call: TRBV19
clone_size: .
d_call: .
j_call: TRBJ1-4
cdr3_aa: CASSIVQGLGNEKLFF
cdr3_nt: TGTGCCAGTAGTATTGTACAGGGCCTCGGTAATGAAAAACTGTTTTTT

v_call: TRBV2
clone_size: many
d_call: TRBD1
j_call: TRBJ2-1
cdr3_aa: CASRGSQGAGEGQFF
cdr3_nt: TGTGCCAGCAGGGGTAGCCAGGGGGCGGGTGAGGGGCAGTTCTTC